This TCR beta chain was captured in a study of response to subunit inactivated influenza vaccine. V shed 2 bases, J shed 7 bases, and the junction held 6 bases outside the gene matches. This CDR3 has 15 amino acids. This clonotype showed up just a few times. In TCRdb, the RT-PCR reads were re-called with MiXCR into one record per CDR3 protein. The sample records 500,000 to 650,000 distinct CDR3 sequences, around 8% being singletons. The chain uses TRBV12-3 or TRBV12-4 and TRBJ2-5; 11 bases are a match to TRBD2. Sequences were derived from PBMCs from blood, sampled about 24 months after vaccination. The origin of this receptor is a man between 45 and 75 years old who received an inactivated influenza vaccine. DNA for the CDR3: TGTGCCAGCAGTTTACCTAGCGGGGGGTATGTGACCCAGTACTTC. Encoded protein: CASSLPSGGYVTQYF.